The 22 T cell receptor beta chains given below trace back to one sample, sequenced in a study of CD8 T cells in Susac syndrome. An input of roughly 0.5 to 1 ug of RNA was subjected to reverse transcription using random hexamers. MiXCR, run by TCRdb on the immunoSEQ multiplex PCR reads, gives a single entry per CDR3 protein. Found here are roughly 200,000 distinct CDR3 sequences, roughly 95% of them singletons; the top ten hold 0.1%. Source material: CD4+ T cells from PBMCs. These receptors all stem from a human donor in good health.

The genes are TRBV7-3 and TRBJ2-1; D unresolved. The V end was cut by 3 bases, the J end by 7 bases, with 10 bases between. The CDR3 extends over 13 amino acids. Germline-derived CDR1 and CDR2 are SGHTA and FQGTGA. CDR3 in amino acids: CASSFSLGNEQFF. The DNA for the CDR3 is TGTGCCAGCAGCTTTAGCTTGGGAAATGAGCAGTTCTTC.

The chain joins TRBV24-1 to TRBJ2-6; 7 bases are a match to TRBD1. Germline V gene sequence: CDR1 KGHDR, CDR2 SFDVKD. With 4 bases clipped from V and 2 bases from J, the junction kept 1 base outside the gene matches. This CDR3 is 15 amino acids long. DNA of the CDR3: TGTGCCACCAGTGACAGGGGGACTGGGGCCAACGTCCTGACTTTC. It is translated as CATSDRGTGANVLTF.

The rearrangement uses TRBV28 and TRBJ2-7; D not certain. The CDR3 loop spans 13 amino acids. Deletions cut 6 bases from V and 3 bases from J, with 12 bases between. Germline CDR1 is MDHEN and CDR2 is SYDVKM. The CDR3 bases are TGTGCCAGCAGAGCACCGGCAGGCTACGAGCAGTACTTC. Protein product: CASRAPAGYEQYF.

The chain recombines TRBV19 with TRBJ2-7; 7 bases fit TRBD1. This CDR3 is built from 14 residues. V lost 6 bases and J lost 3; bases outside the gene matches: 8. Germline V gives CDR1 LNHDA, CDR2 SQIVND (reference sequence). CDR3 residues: CASRPQGRLYEQYF. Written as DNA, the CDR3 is TGTGCCAGTAGGCCACAGGGGCGCCTCTACGAGCAGTACTTC.

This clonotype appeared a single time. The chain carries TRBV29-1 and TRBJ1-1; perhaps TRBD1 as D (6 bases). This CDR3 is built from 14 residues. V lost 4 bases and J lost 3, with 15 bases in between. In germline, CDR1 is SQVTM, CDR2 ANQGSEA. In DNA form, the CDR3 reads TGCAGCGTTGGGCAGGGGTATATGGACACTGAAGCTTTCTTT. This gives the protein CSVGQGYMDTEAFF.

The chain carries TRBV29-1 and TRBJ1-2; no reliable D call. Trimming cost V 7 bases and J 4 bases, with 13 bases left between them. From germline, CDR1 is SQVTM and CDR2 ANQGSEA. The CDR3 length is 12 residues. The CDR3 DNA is TGCAGCGCCGCGAAACCCGTCTATGGCTACACCTTC. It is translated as CSAAKPVYGYTF.

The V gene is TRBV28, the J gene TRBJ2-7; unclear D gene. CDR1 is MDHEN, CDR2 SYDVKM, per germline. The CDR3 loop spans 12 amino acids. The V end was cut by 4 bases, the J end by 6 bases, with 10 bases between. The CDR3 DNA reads TGTGCCAGCAGTTCGATTCGATCCGAGCAGTACTTC. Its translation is CASSSIRSEQYF.

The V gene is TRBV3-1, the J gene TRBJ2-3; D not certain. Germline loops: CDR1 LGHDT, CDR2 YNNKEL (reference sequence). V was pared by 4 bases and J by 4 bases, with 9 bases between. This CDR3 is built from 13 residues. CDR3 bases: TGTGCCAGCAGCCGCCGAGGAGCAGATACGCAGTATTTT. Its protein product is CASSRRGADTQYF.

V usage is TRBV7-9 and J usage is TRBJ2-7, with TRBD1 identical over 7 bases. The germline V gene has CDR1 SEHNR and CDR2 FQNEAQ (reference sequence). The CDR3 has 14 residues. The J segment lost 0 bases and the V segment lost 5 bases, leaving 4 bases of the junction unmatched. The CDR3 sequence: CASSAGQDSYEQYF. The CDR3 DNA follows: TGTGCCAGCAGCGCAGGACAGGACTCCTACGAGCAGTACTTC.

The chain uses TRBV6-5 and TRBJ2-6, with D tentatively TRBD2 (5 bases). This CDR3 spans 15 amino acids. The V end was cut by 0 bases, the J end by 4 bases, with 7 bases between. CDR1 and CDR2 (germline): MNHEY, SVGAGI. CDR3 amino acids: CASSYSEVGANVLTF. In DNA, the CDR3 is TGTGCCAGCAGTTACTCGGAGGTGGGGGCCAACGTCCTGACTTTC.

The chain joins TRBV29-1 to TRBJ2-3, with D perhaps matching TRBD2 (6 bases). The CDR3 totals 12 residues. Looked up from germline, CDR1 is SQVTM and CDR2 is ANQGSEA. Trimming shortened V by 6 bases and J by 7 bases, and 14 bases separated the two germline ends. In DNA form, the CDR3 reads TGCAGCGTGACCCGGACTACCAATACGCAGTATTTT. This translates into CSVTRTTNTQYF.

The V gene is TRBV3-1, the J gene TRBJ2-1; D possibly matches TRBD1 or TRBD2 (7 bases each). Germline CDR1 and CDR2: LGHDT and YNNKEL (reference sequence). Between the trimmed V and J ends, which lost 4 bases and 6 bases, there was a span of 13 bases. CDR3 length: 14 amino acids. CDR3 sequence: CASSRQGGRNEQFF. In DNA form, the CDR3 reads TGTGCCAGCAGCCGACAGGGAGGGCGCAATGAGCAGTTCTTC.

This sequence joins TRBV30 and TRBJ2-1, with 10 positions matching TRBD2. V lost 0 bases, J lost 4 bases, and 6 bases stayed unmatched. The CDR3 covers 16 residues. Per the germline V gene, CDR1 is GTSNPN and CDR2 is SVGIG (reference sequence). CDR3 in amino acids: CAWSVTSGKLYNEQFF. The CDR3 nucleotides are TGTGCCTGGAGTGTAACTAGCGGGAAGTTATACAATGAGCAGTTCTTC.

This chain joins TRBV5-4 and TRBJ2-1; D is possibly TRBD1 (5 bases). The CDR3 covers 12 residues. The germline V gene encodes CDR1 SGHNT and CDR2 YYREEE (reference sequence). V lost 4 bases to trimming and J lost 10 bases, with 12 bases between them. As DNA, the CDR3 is TGTGCCAGCAGCCGGACACCGTCGGAGCAGTTCTTC. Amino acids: CASSRTPSEQFF.

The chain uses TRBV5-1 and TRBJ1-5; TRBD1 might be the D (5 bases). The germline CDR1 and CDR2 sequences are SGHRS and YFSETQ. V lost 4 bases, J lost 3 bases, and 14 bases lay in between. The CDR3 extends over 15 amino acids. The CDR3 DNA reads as TGCGCCAGCAGCCAGCTTGGGGGAGACAATCAGCCCCAGCATTTT. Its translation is CASSQLGGDNQPQHF. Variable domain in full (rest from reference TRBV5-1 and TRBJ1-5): KAGVTQTPRYLIKTRGQQVTLSCSPISGHRSVSWYQQTPGQGLQFLFEYFSETQRNKGNFPGRFSGRQFSNSRSEMNVSTLELGDSALYLCASSQLGGDNQPQHFGDGTRLSIL.

CDR3 DNA: TGCAGCGTTGCCAGGGTATTACAGACTGAAGCTTTCTTT. Translated, it gives CSVARVLQTEAFF. The chain links TRBV29-1 to TRBJ1-1, with D possibly matching TRBD1 (5 bases). Germline CDR1 reads SQVTM; CDR2 reads ANQGSEA. The germline V and J ends were trimmed by 4 bases and 5 bases, with 14 bases remaining between them. The CDR3 is 13 amino acids.

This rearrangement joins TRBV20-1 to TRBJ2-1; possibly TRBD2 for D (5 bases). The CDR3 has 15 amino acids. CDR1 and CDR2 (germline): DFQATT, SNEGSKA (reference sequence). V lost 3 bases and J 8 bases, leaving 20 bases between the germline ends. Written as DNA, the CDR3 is TGCAGTGCTAGCCCCTCCAGCGGAAAACGGGATGAGCAGTTCTTC. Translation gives CSASPSSGKRDEQFF.

The CDR3 nucleotides are TGTGCCAGCAGTTCTGTGAGCGGGTCTAACTATGGCTACACCTTC. It translates to CASSSVSGSNYGYTF. This sequence joins TRBV7-3 and TRBJ1-2; no definite D call. Germline CDR1 and CDR2: SGHTA and FQGTGA. This CDR3 region has 15 residues. V was clipped by 6 bases and J by 0 bases, with 14 bases between them.

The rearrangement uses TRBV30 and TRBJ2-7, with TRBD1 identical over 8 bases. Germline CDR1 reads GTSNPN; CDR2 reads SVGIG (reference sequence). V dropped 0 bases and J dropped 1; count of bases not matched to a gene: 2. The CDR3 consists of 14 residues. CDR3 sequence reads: CAWSVRTGSYEQYF. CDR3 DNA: TGTGCCTGGAGTGTGAGGACAGGGTCCTACGAGCAGTACTTC.

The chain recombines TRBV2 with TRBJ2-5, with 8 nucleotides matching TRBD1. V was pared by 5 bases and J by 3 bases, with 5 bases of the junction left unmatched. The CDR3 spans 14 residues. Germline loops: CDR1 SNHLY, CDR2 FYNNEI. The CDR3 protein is CASSQRTGKETQYF. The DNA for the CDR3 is TGTGCCAGCAGTCAACGGACAGGGAAAGAGACCCAGTACTTC.

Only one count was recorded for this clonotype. CDR3 nucleotide sequence: TGTGCCTCCTCGGACAGGCTAGTCTATGGCTACACCTTC. Its protein product is CASSDRLVYGYTF. The chain recombines TRBV30 with TRBJ1-2; TRBD1 matches 7 bases. Germline CDR1 GTSNPN, CDR2 SVGIG (reference sequence). V was clipped by 7 bases and J by 4 bases; unmatched bases: 9. The CDR3 has 13 residues.

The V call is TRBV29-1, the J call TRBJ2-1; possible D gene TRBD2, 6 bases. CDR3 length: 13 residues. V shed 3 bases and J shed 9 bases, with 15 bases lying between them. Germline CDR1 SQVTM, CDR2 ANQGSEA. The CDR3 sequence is CSVDSLAGSEQFF. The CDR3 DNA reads TGCAGCGTTGATTCTTTGGCCGGGAGTGAGCAGTTCTTC.